This TCR beta chain derives from a study of HIV-infected patients and healthy controls. cDNA was made from approximately 500 ng RNA using alpha and beta constant primers. Alpha and beta chain libraries were made separately by chain-specific third strand synthesis with multiplexing indices. Priming off the SP2 site generated the second strand. After a brief PCR adding P5, P7 and a second index, roughly 24 amplification cycles followed. TCRdb reanalysed the 5' RACE reads using MiXCR and keeps one entry per CDR3 protein. The sample carries fewer than 5,500 distinct CDR3 sequences, 20% recorded once. Looked up from germline, CDR1 is MNHNS and CDR2 is SASEGT. This CDR3 is built from 14 residues. Trimming cost V 6 bases and J 10 bases, with 21 bases left between them. Antiretroviral therapy had run roughly three months, about 14 weeks, before follow-up blood collection. The repertoire came from unfractionated whole blood and reflected all unsorted peripheral T cells.

The gene calls are TRBV6-1 and TRBJ1-1; D unresolved. This receptor was taken from an adult with HIV infection. Sequencing was performed on blood, taken during antiretroviral therapy. CDR3 sequence reads: CASSSNKGPRRAFF. The DNA of the CDR3 is TGTGCCAGCAGCTCGAACAAAGGGCCCAGGCGAGCTTTCTTT.